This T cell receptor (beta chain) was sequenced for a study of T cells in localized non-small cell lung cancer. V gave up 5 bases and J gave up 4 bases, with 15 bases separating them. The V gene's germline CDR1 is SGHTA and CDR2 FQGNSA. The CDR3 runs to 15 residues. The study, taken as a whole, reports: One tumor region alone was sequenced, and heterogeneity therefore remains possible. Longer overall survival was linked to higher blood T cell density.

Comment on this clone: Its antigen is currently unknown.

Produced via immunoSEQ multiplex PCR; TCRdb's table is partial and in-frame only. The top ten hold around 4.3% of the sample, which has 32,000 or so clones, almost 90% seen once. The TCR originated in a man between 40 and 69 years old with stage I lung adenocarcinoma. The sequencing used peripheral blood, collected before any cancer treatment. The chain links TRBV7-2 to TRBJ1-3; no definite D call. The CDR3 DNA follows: TGTGCCAGCAGCGGCTGGGGAATCCGGGGAAACACCATATATTTT. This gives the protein CASSGWGIRGNTIYF.